The 18 T cell receptor beta chains listed next were all sequenced from one sample in a study of cytomegalovirus exposure and HLA in healthy donors. The primer mix had 60 Vbeta and 13 Jbeta primers. The method was immunoSEQ multiplex PCR; TCRdb's version includes in-frame clones alone and lacks a portion of them. This sample has 75,000 to 100,000 clones, with 64% found just once. The sequenced sample was PBMCs. These receptors were collected from a man in his sixties in good health and CMV-seronegative.

This chain uses TRBV15 with TRBJ2-3, with a possible D match to TRBD2 (5 bases). Trimming left V 1 base short and J 0 bases short, with 11 bases between. Germline V gene lookup returns CDR1 LNHNV and CDR2 YYDKDF (reference sequence). The CDR3 is 16 residues long. DNA of the CDR3: TGTGCCACCAGCAGAGGACGGGGATCCAGCACAGATACGCAGTATTTT. It encodes CATSRGRGSSTDTQYF.

This chain connects TRBV6-5 to TRBJ2-7, with D perhaps TRBD1 (5 bases). Germline V gene data show CDR1 as MNHEY and CDR2 as SVGAGI. With 5 bases removed from V and 3 bases from J, the gap between germline ends came to 14 bases. The CDR3 is 14 residues long. The CDR3 nucleotides are TGTGCCAGCAGTGGGAAAAGGGGTGACTACGAGCAGTACTTC. Protein sequence: CASSGKRGDYEQYF.

CDR3 coding DNA: TGTGCCAGCAGCTTCGGAGGGACTAGTGGAGAGACCCAGTACTTC. Translated: CASSFGGTSGETQYF. The genes are TRBV7-9 and TRBJ2-5, with 8 bases lining up with TRBD2. V was pared by 3 bases and J by 4 bases, with 7 bases of the junction left unmatched. Per the germline V gene, CDR1 is SEHNR and CDR2 is FQNEAQ (reference sequence). This CDR3 contains 15 residues.

J is TRBJ2-1 and V is TRBV10-3, with D possibly TRBD2 on 6 matching bases. Germline CDR1 ENHRY, CDR2 SYGVKD. This CDR3 comprises 15 residues. V lost 2 bases to trimming and J lost 4 bases, with 12 bases between them. The CDR3 region has the DNA TGTGCCATCAGTGAGCTCGGCGGGGAATACAATGAGCAGTTCTTC. This translates into CAISELGGEYNEQFF.

The chain couples TRBV4-2 to TRBJ2-5; possible D gene TRBD2, 6 bases. Germline CDR1 LGHNA, CDR2 YNFKEQ. The CDR3 has 15 amino acids. The V end was cut by 0 bases, the J end by 5 bases, with 13 bases between. The CDR3 DNA follows: TGTGCCAGCAGCCAAGAGGGCAGGGACTCGGAGACCCAGTACTTC. Amino acid sequence: CASSQEGRDSETQYF.

The rearrangement uses TRBV9 and TRBJ2-7, with TRBD1 identical over 9 bases. The V and J ends lost 3 bases and 5 bases, in that order; junction bases with no gene match: 15. CDR3 length: 17 residues. Germline assignment: CDR1 SGDLS and CDR2 YYNGEE. For the CDR3, the DNA is TGTGCCAGCAGCGGCCAAAACACCGGGACAGGGAAAAACGAGCAGTACTTC. Translating it yields CASSGQNTGTGKNEQYF. The full variable domain, with the rest looked up from reference TRBV9 and TRBJ2-7, is DSGVTQTPKHLITATGQRVTLRCSPRSGDLSVYWYQQSLDQGLQFLIQYYNGEERAKGNILERFSAQQFPDLHSELNLSSLELGDSALYFCASSGQNTGTGKNEQYFGPGTRLTVT.

The rearrangement links TRBV7-3 to TRBJ2-3; 9 bases align to TRBD2. CDR3 length: 16 amino acids. CDR1 is SGHTA, CDR2 FQGTGA, per germline. V lost 0 bases to trimming and J lost 1 base; unmatched junction nucleotides: 2. The CDR3 region is CASSLTAGGRTDTQYF. The CDR3 DNA reads as TGTGCCAGCAGCTTAACAGCGGGAGGACGCACAGATACGCAGTATTTT.

The chain couples TRBV12-5 to TRBJ2-5; TRBD2 matches at 8 bases. Germline values: CDR1 LGHNT, CDR2 FRNRAP. CDR3 size: 15 residues. Losses at the gene ends were 5 bases for V and 5 bases for J; bases not matched to a gene: 10. CDR3 nucleotide sequence: TGTGCTAGTGGTCTCGAGCGGGGGCCGCGGGAGACCCAGTACTTC. Encoded protein: CASGLERGPRETQYF.

This chain uses TRBV25-1 with TRBJ2-1; 7 positions agree with TRBD2. Germline V gives CDR1 MGHDK, CDR2 SYGVNS. Trimming at V came to 3 bases and at J to 0 bases, leaving 8 bases not matched to a gene. The length of the CDR3 is 17 residues. The CDR3 here is CASSDRLASSSYNEQFF. The CDR3 DNA is TGTGCCAGCAGTGACCGACTAGCCTCGAGCTCCTACAATGAGCAGTTCTTC.

The chain couples TRBV30 to TRBJ1-1; 7 bases are shared with TRBD1. The ends lost 2 bases at V and 8 bases at J; junction bases unmatched: 2. Germline V gene sequence: CDR1 GTSNPN, CDR2 SVGIG (reference sequence). This CDR3 contains 11 residues. The CDR3 loop reads CAWSWTGEAFF. In nucleotides, the CDR3 is TGTGCCTGGAGTTGGACAGGAGAAGCTTTCTTT.

The table lists this clone with a few counts. This chain joins TRBV2 and TRBJ2-3; TRBD2 matches 10 bases. V lost 0 bases to trimming and J lost 3 bases; unmatched junction nucleotides: 6. Looked up from germline, CDR1 is SNHLY and CDR2 is FYNNEI. This CDR3 contains 17 residues. The CDR3 here is CASSEASLAGDTDTQYF. The CDR3 bases are TGTGCCAGCAGTGAAGCAAGCCTAGCGGGGGATACAGATACGCAGTATTTT.

The chain uses TRBV2 and TRBJ2-5, with TRBD2 as a possible D gene (5 bases). The CDR3 is 13 residues long. CDR1 SNHLY and CDR2 FYNNEI come from the germline V gene. Trimming stripped 6 bases from V and 5 bases from J, with 13 bases between. This CDR3 reads CASSLTRSETQYF. DNA for the CDR3: TGTGCCAGCAGCCTAACTAGAAGCGAGACCCAGTACTTC.

The chain combines TRBV7-9 with TRBJ2-3; 7 nucleotides line up with TRBD2. Germline lookup yields CDR1 SEHNR and CDR2 FQNEAQ (reference sequence). This CDR3 region has 17 residues. Trimming removed 0 bases from V and 7 bases from J; junction bases left unmatched: 13. Here the CDR3 reads CASSLASTSPNSNTQYF. The CDR3 DNA reads TGTGCCAGCAGCTTAGCCTCGACTAGCCCCAATTCCAATACGCAGTATTTT.

This clone showed up just a few times. This chain connects TRBV15 to TRBJ1-4; possible D gene TRBD1, 5 bases. This CDR3 region has 15 residues. V shed 0 bases and J shed 7 bases, with 12 bases lying between them. Germline CDR1 LNHNV, CDR2 YYDKDF (reference sequence). CDR3 bases: TGTGCCACCAGCAGAGATTTAGGCAGGGTTGAAAAACTGTTTTTT. Residues: CATSRDLGRVEKLFF. The complete variable domain, with remaining parts taken from reference TRBV15 and TRBJ1-4, reads DAMVIQNPRYQVTQFGKPVTLSCSQTLNHNVMYWYQQKSSQAPKLLFHYYDKDFNNEADTPDNFQSRRPNTSFCFLDIRSPGLGDTAMYLCATSRDLGRVEKLFFGSGTQLSVL.

The gene calls are TRBV29-1 and TRBJ1-2, with TRBD1 as a possible D gene (5 bases). Germline-derived CDR1 and CDR2 are SQVTM and ANQGSEA. Trimming removed 1 base from V and 5 bases from J, with 14 bases in between. CDR3 length: 14 amino acids. CDR3 amino acids: CSVEGGASYYGYTF. CDR3 sequence (DNA): TGCAGCGTTGAAGGGGGCGCATCCTATTATGGCTACACCTTC.

The J gene is TRBJ1-1, the V gene TRBV7-2, with 12 bases matching TRBD1. CDR3 length: 15 amino acids. The V gene's germline CDR1 is SGHTA and CDR2 FQGNSA. The trim removed 5 bases at V and 11 bases at J, leaving 12 bases unmatched. Here the CDR3 DNA reads TGTGCCAGCAGCCTAAAACCGGGACAGGGGGCATCGGCTTTCTTT. Its translation is CASSLKPGQGASAFF. Looking up the rest from reference TRBV7-2 and TRBJ1-1 gives the full variable domain: GAGVSQSPSNKVTEKGKDVELRCDPISGHTALYWYRQSLGQGLEFLIYFQGNSAPDKSGLPSDRFSAERTGGSVSTLTIQRTQQEDSAVYLCASSLKPGQGASAFFGQGTRLTVV.

This clone came up once. The chain joins TRBV5-1 to TRBJ2-3; 7 bases agree with TRBD2. CDR3 size: 14 residues. V shed 2 bases and J 3 bases; nucleotides not matched to a gene: 3. CDR1 and CDR2 from the germline V gene are SGHRS and YFSETQ. The DNA for the CDR3 is TGCGCCAGCAGCTTTGCGGGGGTAACAGATACGCAGTATTTT. It encodes CASSFAGVTDTQYF.

DNA of the CDR3: TGTGCCAGCTCACCACCAGGTCGGGGTGGCTACACCTTC. Encoded protein: CASSPPGRGGYTF. The rearrangement uses TRBV18 and TRBJ1-2; D not certain. This CDR3 region has 13 residues. The V and J ends lost 0 bases and 7 bases respectively, with 9 bases between them. Germline values: CDR1 KGHSH, CDR2 LQKENI.